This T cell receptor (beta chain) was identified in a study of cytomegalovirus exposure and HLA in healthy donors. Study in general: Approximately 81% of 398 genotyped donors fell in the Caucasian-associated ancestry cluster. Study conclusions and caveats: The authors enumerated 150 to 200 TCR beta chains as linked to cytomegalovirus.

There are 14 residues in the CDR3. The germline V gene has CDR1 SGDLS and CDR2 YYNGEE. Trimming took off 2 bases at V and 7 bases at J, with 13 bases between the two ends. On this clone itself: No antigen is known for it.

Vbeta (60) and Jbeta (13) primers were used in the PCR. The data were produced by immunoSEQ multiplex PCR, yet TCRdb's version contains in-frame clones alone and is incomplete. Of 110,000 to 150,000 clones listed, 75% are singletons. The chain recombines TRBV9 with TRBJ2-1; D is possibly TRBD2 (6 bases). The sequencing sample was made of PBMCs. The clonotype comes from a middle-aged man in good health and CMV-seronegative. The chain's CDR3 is CASSVNSGGNEQFF. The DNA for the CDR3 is TGTGCCAGCAGCGTCAACAGTGGGGGGAATGAGCAGTTCTTC.